A selection of T cell receptor beta chains follows, all from one sample in a study of blood T cell repertoires in COVID-19. Profiling relied on immunoSEQ multiplex PCR, and the TCRdb table lists in-frame clones only, not all of them. The sample has 150,000 to 200,000 clones; approximately 80% are singletons. The sequenced material came from PBMCs or T cells enriched from blood (not recorded which). These receptors originate from an older woman who had recovered from COVID-19. CDR3s include the opening cysteine and the closing phenylalanine or tryptophan. The order of the fields is D gene, clone size, V gene, J gene, CDR3 DNA, CDR3 protein. D genes are given only for firm matches. The size of a clone is reported for some rows only, either as once, few or many, or as a class for expanded clones.

>-|-|TRBV5-4|TRBJ1-1
TGTGCCAGCAGGCTGCCGGGAGCCGGTGGGACTGAAGCTTTCTTT
CASRLPGAGGTEAFF
>-|-|TRBV2|TRBJ2-2
TGTGCCAGCAGTGGGACGGGAAACACCGGGGAGCTGTTTTTT
CASSGTGNTGELFF
>-|-|TRBV10-3|TRBJ2-7
TGTGCCATCAGTGACCCGGTTCTCCACGAGCAGTACTTC
CAISDPVLHEQYF
>TRBD1|-|TRBV2|TRBJ1-1
TGTGCCAGCAGTGAATGGGTCACAGGGGGAGAAGCTTTCTTT
CASSEWVTGGEAFF
>-|-|TRBV7-3|TRBJ2-1
TGTGCCAGCAGCTTCGGGCTAGCGAGAGGAAATGAGCAGTTCTTC
CASSFGLARGNEQFF
>TRBD2|-|TRBV28|TRBJ2-1
TGTGCCAGCAGTTCCTCCGGGAGTAGCGGGGCCTACAATGAGCAGTTCTTC
CASSSSGSSGAYNEQFF
>TRBD2|-|TRBV29-1|TRBJ2-1
TGCAGCGTTGGGACTAGAGTCAATGAGCAGTTCTTC
CSVGTRVNEQFF
>-|-|TRBV28|TRBJ1-1
TGTGCCAGCAGTGAGGGGAACACTGAAGCTTTCTTT
CASSEGNTEAFF
>-|few|TRBV4-1|TRBJ2-5
TGCGCCAGCAGCCAAGTGGTCAGGGAACAGACCCAGTACTTC
CASSQVVREQTQYF
>-|few|TRBV7-2|TRBJ2-5
TGTGCCAGCAGCTTAAGAGGACAAGGTTATGAGACCCAGTACTTC
CASSLRGQGYETQYF
>TRBD2|-|TRBV28|TRBJ2-7
TGTGCCAGCAGAACCGGAGGAGCGGGGCTATCCTACGAGCAGTACTTC
CASRTGGAGLSYEQYF
>-|-|TRBV27|TRBJ1-4
TGTGCCAGCAGGAATAGAAGGGGGGAAAAACTGTTTTTT
CASRNRRGEKLFF
>-|once|TRBV5-4|TRBJ1-1
TGTGCCAGCAGCGTTAGGGGGGGCTCTGAAGCTTTCTTT
CASSVRGGSEAFF
>-|once|TRBV10-3|TRBJ1-6
TGTGCCATCAGTGAACGAATAAGCAATTCACCCCTCCACTTT
CAISERISNSPLHF
>TRBD1|-|TRBV30|TRBJ1-5
TGTGCCTGGAGTGTAATAGGGGGCGGTCAGCCCCAGCATTTT
CAWSVIGGGQPQHF
>-|few|TRBV10-3|TRBJ2-7
TGTGCCACGGAGGGGACAGACTACGAGCAGTACTTC
CATEGTDYEQYF
>-|few|TRBV5-4|TRBJ1-2
TGTGCCAGCAGCTTGGACAGTCGGGGCTACACCTTC
CASSLDSRGYTF
>-|few|TRBV30|TRBJ1-5
TGTGCCTGGAGTGTATCCGGGTTTGGCAATCAGCCCCAGCATTTT
CAWSVSGFGNQPQHF
>TRBD1|-|TRBV7-3|TRBJ1-6
TGTGCCAGCAGCTTCCGGGACAGGGAGTTTGGGTCACCCCTCCACTTT
CASSFRDREFGSPLHF
>-|-|TRBV5-1|TRBJ2-4
TGCGCCAGCAGCTCCGGAGGGTCCAAAAACATTCAGTACTTC
CASSSGGSKNIQYF
>-|-|TRBV5-1|TRBJ1-4
TGCGCCAGCAGCTACAACAGTGAAACTAATGAAAAACTGTTTTTT
CASSYNSETNEKLFF
>-|many|TRBV4-1|TRBJ1-1
TGCGCCAGCAGGCGCGGGGAGTCGACTGAAGCTTTCTTT
CASRRGESTEAFF
>-|-|TRBV6-4|TRBJ1-4
TGTGCCAGCCAAACTTACAGGGTTGGTGAAAAACTGTTTTTT
CASQTYRVGEKLFF
>-|once|TRBV18|TRBJ1-2
TGTGCCAGCTCACCGGGGACAACCCCGGTTGGCTACACCTTC
CASSPGTTPVGYTF
>TRBD2|-|TRBV30|TRBJ2-3
TGTGCCTGGCGGACTAGCGGGAATGCAGATACGCAGTATTTT
CAWRTSGNADTQYF
>TRBD1|-|TRBV12-5|TRBJ1-6
TGTGCTAGTGGGACGGGACAGGGGGCTTCACCCCTCCACTTT
CASGTGQGASPLHF